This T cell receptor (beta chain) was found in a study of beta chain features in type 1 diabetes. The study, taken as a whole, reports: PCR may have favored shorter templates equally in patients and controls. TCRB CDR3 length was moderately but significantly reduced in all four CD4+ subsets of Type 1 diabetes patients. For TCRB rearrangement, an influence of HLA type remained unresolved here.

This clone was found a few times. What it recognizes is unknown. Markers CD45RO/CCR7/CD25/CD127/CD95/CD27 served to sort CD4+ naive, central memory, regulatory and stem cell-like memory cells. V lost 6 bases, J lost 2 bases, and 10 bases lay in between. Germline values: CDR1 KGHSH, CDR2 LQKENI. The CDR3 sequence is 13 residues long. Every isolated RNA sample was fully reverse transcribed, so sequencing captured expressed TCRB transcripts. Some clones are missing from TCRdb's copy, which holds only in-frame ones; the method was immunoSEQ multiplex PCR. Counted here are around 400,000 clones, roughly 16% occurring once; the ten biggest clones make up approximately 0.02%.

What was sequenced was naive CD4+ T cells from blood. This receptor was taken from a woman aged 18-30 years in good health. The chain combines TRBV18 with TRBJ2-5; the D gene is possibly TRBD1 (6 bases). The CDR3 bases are TGTGCCAGCTCGTGGGGGCAGCAAGAGACCCAGTACTTC. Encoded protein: CASSWGQQETQYF.